The 15 T cell receptor beta chains in this list originate from one sample, sequenced in a study of shared T cell receptors in the human thymus. Here immunoSEQ multiplex PCR was the method, and the copy in TCRdb shows in-frame clones only, minus some. Of about 540,000 clones listed, around three quarters are singletons. The data also belong to a second study, concerning human thymus T cells.

Sequenced sample: thymocytes. All receptors come from a boy in the first two years of life with a congenital heart defect.

The chain joins TRBV30 to TRBJ1-2; D is perhaps TRBD1 (6 bases). Germline CDR1 reads GTSNPN; CDR2 reads SVGIG (reference sequence). V dropped 5 bases and J dropped 1 base, with 11 bases sitting between them. The CDR3 has 13 residues. The CDR3 region has the DNA TGTGCCTGGGGGGGACACATTAACTATGGCTACACCTTC. Protein sequence: CAWGGHINYGYTF. The full variable domain, with the rest looked up from reference TRBV30 and TRBJ1-2, is SQTIHQWPATLVQPVGSPLSLECTVEGTSNPNLYWYRQAAGRGLQLLFYSVGIGQISSEVPQNLSASRPQDRQFILSSKKLLLSDSGFYLCAWGGHINYGYTFGSGTRLTVV.

This clone was detected only a few times. The chain employs TRBV4-3 and TRBJ1-1, with 8 bases lining up with TRBD1. Losses at the gene ends were 1 base for V and 6 bases for J; bases not matched to a gene: 4. The CDR3 is made up of 14 amino acids. Germline V gene data show CDR1 as LGHNA and CDR2 as YSLEER. The CDR3 loop reads CASSQGGTGPEAFF. Written as DNA, the CDR3 is TGCGCCAGCAGCCAAGGGGGGACAGGACCTGAAGCTTTCTTT.

The CDR3 DNA reads as TGTGCCAGCAGCCTCCCCGAGGGTAGCACAGATACGCAGTATTTT. It is translated as CASSLPEGSTDTQYF. The chain couples TRBV9 to TRBJ2-3; tentative D call: TRBD2 (5 bases). V lost 4 bases and J lost 0, with 12 bases in between. The CDR3 runs to 15 residues. From germline, CDR1 is SGDLS and CDR2 YYNGEE.

This clone was detected only a few times. This chain connects TRBV10-3 to TRBJ2-2; D call uncertain. This CDR3 comprises 13 residues. Germline V gene lookup returns CDR1 ENHRY and CDR2 SYGVKD. The V and J ends lost 3 bases and 4 bases respectively, with 6 bases between them. The CDR3 nucleotides read TGTGCCATCAGTGATTCAGGCACCGGGGAGCTGTTTTTT. Translated, it gives CAISDSGTGELFF.

J is TRBJ2-7 and V is TRBV13, with D maybe TRBD1 (5 bases). Germline lookup yields CDR1 PRHDT and CDR2 FYEKMQ (reference sequence). Trimming left V 5 bases short and J 3 bases short, with 11 bases between. The CDR3 consists of 13 residues. CDR3 DNA sequence: TGTGCCAGCAGCAAACCCACAGGCTACGAGCAGTACTTC. Amino acid sequence: CASSKPTGYEQYF. Full variable domain (missing parts from reference TRBV13 and TRBJ2-7): AAGVIQSPRHLIKEKRETATLKCYPIPRHDTVYWYQQGPGQDPQFLISFYEKMQSDKGSIPDRFSAQQFSDYHSELNMSSLELGDSALYFCASSKPTGYEQYFGPGTRLTVT.

The rearrangement uses TRBV9 and TRBJ2-5, with TRBD2 identical over 7 bases. CDR1 and CDR2 (germline): SGDLS, YYNGEE. V shed 0 bases, J shed 3 bases, and the junction held 5 bases outside the gene matches. This CDR3 has 15 amino acids. This chain's CDR3 is CASSVGGREKETQYF. The DNA for the CDR3 is TGTGCCAGCAGCGTAGGAGGGCGGGAGAAAGAGACCCAGTACTTC.

The genes are TRBV6-1 and TRBJ1-2; no clear D gene. Looked up from germline, CDR1 is MNHNS and CDR2 is SASEGT. The CDR3 covers 12 residues. Deletions cut 8 bases from V and 4 bases from J, with 11 bases between. The chain's CDR3 is CASLADPYGYTF. CDR3 DNA sequence: TGTGCCAGCTTGGCAGATCCCTATGGCTACACCTTC.

The J gene is TRBJ1-2, the V gene TRBV29-1, with a possible D match to TRBD1 (6 bases). The CDR3 sequence is 14 residues long. The germline V gene encodes CDR1 SQVTM and CDR2 ANQGSEA. V lost 7 bases to trimming and J lost 4 bases, with 19 bases between them. The CDR3 loop reads CSAHRVHPSYGYTF. In DNA, the CDR3 is TGCAGCGCCCACAGGGTGCACCCGTCCTATGGCTACACCTTC. The full variable domain, with the rest looked up from reference TRBV29-1 and TRBJ1-2, is SAVISQKPSRDICQRGTSLTIQCQVDSQVTMMFWYRQQPGQSLTLIATANQGSEATYESGFVIDKFPISRPNLTFSTLTVSNMSPEDSSIYLCSAHRVHPSYGYTFGSGTRLTVV.

This chain joins TRBV28 and TRBJ2-2; D gene unclear. V was trimmed by 7 bases and J by 5 bases, leaving 23 bases between them. CDR1 and CDR2 from the germline V gene are MDHEN and SYDVKM. The CDR3 covers 17 residues. The CDR3 DNA is TGTGCCAGCACCCTCGGCCGGGTTACGGATCCGACCGGGGAGCTGTTTTTT. Translated, it gives CASTLGRVTDPTGELFF.

This chain connects TRBV19 to TRBJ2-1; maybe TRBD2 (7 bases). Germline CDR1 is LNHDA and CDR2 is SQIVND (reference sequence). The CDR3 is made up of 18 amino acids. V dropped 6 bases and J dropped 1 base, with 22 bases sitting between them. CDR3 sequence: CASRGRASGGGSYNEQFF. In DNA form, the CDR3 reads TGTGCCAGTAGGGGAAGGGCTAGCGGAGGGGGGTCCTACAATGAGCAGTTCTTC. Complete variable domain (other parts from reference TRBV19 and TRBJ2-1): DGGITQSPKYLFRKEGQNVTLSCEQNLNHDAMYWYRQDPGQGLRLIYYSQIVNDFQKGDIAEGYSVSREKKESFPLTVTSAQKNPTAFYLCASRGRASGGGSYNEQFFGPGTRLTVL.

V gene TRBV7-2 combines with J gene TRBJ2-7, with 9 bases lining up with TRBD1. Germline CDR1 reads SGHTA; CDR2 reads FQGNSA. Trimming cost V 4 bases and J 2 bases; bases outside gene matches: 12. There are 17 residues in the CDR3. In DNA form, the CDR3 reads TGTGCCAGCAGCTCTTTCTTCCCCTGGGACAGGGCCTACGAGCAGTACTTC. It codes for CASSSFFPWDRAYEQYF.

This clone was recorded only once. The chain is built from TRBV18 and TRBJ1-2; no reliable D call. Trimming cost V 11 bases and J 6 bases, with 19 bases left between them. Germline V gene sequence: CDR1 KGHSH, CDR2 LQKENI. The CDR3 runs 13 residues. The CDR3 DNA reads TGTGCCTGCCGAATGGGCCGCATGGATGGCTACACCTTC. Translated: CACRMGRMDGYTF.

This chain uses TRBV5-1 with TRBJ2-3; the D gene is possibly TRBD1 (6 bases). Germline CDR1 reads SGHRS; CDR2 reads YFSETQ. V was pared by 2 bases and J by 3 bases, with 13 bases between. This CDR3 is built from 15 residues. In DNA form, the CDR3 reads TGCGCCAGCAGCTTTGACAGGCTGGGGACAGATACGCAGTATTTT. Its protein product is CASSFDRLGTDTQYF.

The chain is built from TRBV28 and TRBJ2-4; the match to TRBD1 covers 10 bases. CDR3 length equals 19 residues. With V trimmed by 3 bases and J by 0 bases, 11 bases remained unmatched. Germline loops: CDR1 MDHEN, CDR2 SYDVKM. The CDR3 loop is CASSLDRGLYEVAKNIQYF. The DNA of the CDR3 is TGTGCCAGCAGTTTGGACAGGGGGTTGTACGAAGTAGCCAAAAACATTCAGTACTTC.

V usage is TRBV11-3 and J usage is TRBJ2-1; 16 positions match TRBD2. The CDR3 length is 19 residues. Unmatched junction bases numbered 11, after V lost 4 bases and J lost 5 bases. Germline V CDR1 and CDR2: SGHNT, YENEEA. The CDR3 region has the DNA TGTGCCAGCAGCTGCCCCGGGACTAGCGGGAGGGCCGACGACAATGAGCAGTTCTTC. Protein sequence: CASSCPGTSGRADDNEQFF.